One and the same sample provided the 18 T cell receptor beta chains below, sequenced in a study of spatial heterogeneity in lung cancer. Study-wide results and limits: How many expanded intratumoral alpha and beta TCRs were present tracked the tumor mutation count, which was a count of nonsynonymous mutations.

TCRdb processed the 5' RACE reads anew with MiXCR; each CDR3 protein has one entry. The sample records about 100,000 distinct CDR3 sequences, 4.4% being singletons. The sample's time point: sample taken at primary tumor resection. These TCRs' antigens remain unknown. Sequencing used lung tumor tissue, obtained at surgery. All receptors come from a male donor with early-stage non-small cell lung cancer.

There are many counts of this clonotype. This chain connects TRBV5-1 to TRBJ2-1; the D gene is possibly TRBD1 (6 bases). V was trimmed by 6 bases and J by 5 bases, leaving 12 bases between them. Germline values: CDR1 SGHRS, CDR2 YFSETQ. The CDR3 length is 13 residues. CDR3 in DNA: TGCGCCAGCAACGACAGGAACAACAATGAGCAGTTCTTC. Translation: CASNDRNNNEQFF. Combining the CDR3 with reference TRBV5-1 and TRBJ2-1 gives the whole variable domain KAGVTQTPRYLIKTRGQQVTLSCSPISGHRSVSWYQQTPGQGLQFLFEYFSETQRNKGNFPGRFSGRQFSNSRSEMNVSTLELGDSALYLCASNDRNNNEQFFGPGTRLTVL.

This clonotype was seen at least ten times. The chain carries TRBV2 and TRBJ2-5; TRBD1 aligns across 7 bases. The CDR3 is 14 amino acids. CDR1 and CDR2 (germline): SNHLY, FYNNEI. V trimming: 5 bases; J trimming: 4 bases; junction bases outside the gene matches: 7. The CDR3 here is CASSPTGKGETQYF. The CDR3 DNA is TGTGCCAGCAGTCCGACAGGGAAAGGAGAGACCCAGTACTTC. The full variable domain, with the rest looked up from reference TRBV2 and TRBJ2-5, is EPEVTQTPSHQVTQMGQEVILRCVPISNHLYFYWYRQILGQKVEFLVSFYNNEISEKSEIFDDQFSVERPDGSNFTLKIRSTKLEDSAMYFCASSPTGKGETQYFGPGTRLLVL.

This clonotype came up many times. This sequence joins TRBV20-1 and TRBJ1-4; 7 bases are a match to TRBD1. From germline, CDR1 is DFQATT and CDR2 SNEGSKA (reference sequence). The CDR3 is 13 amino acids. V lost 6 bases to trimming and J lost 4 bases; unmatched junction nucleotides: 5. This CDR3 reads CSATGQLNEKLFF. As DNA, the CDR3 is TGCAGTGCCACGGGACAGCTTAATGAAAAACTGTTTTTT.

This clonotype has ten or more counts. The chain has TRBV24-1 and TRBJ2-1, with 13 positions matching TRBD2. The CDR3 is made up of 17 amino acids. Looked up from germline, CDR1 is KGHDR and CDR2 is SFDVKD. V was pared by 4 bases and J by 9 bases, with 11 bases of the junction left unmatched. CDR3 sequence: CATSERPGLAGYAEQFF. The CDR3 coding sequence is TGTGCCACCAGTGAACGACCGGGACTAGCGGGATATGCTGAGCAGTTCTTC.

This clonotype was counted ten times or more. The J gene is TRBJ1-2, the V gene TRBV12-3 or TRBV12-4; perhaps TRBD1 as D (5 bases). This CDR3 contains 15 residues. Trimming pared 5 bases from V and 4 bases from J, leaving 17 bases between. CDR3 in amino acids: CASSPQVGVGYGYTF. Here the CDR3 DNA reads TGTGCCAGCAGTCCCCAAGTAGGGGTGGGCTATGGCTACACCTTC.

In its sample, this clonotype was seen many times. The gene calls are TRBV20-1 and TRBJ2-5, with unresolved D. V shed 2 bases and J shed 2 bases, with 6 bases lying between them. This CDR3 has 12 amino acids. Germline V CDR1 and CDR2: DFQATT, SNEGSKA (reference sequence). CDR3 loop: CSARPRQETQYF. CDR3 sequence (DNA): TGCAGTGCTAGACCTCGTCAAGAGACCCAGTACTTC.

This rearrangement joins TRBV4-2 to TRBJ2-1, with D tentatively TRBD2 (5 bases). V was pared by 1 base and J by 10 bases, with 8 bases between. The CDR3 covers 12 residues. Germline-derived CDR1 and CDR2 are LGHNA and YNFKEQ. The CDR3 DNA sequence: TGTGCCAGCAGCCAAGGGCAGCGGGAGCAGTTCTTC. Translation: CASSQGQREQFF.

In its sample, this clonotype was seen many times. The chain recombines TRBV5-1 with TRBJ1-3; D remains unclear. V shed 0 bases and J shed 2 bases, with 3 bases lying between them. The CDR3 runs 13 residues. Germline CDR1 reads SGHRS; CDR2 reads YFSETQ. The CDR3 region is CASSLGTGNTIYF. The CDR3 bases are TGCGCCAGCAGCTTGGGGACTGGAAACACCATATATTTT.

This clonotype has a count of ten or more. This chain connects TRBV2 to TRBJ2-7, with D hard to call. The CDR3 totals 14 residues. CDR1 SNHLY and CDR2 FYNNEI come from the germline V gene. Deletions cut 3 bases from V and 5 bases from J, with 14 bases between. The CDR3 here is CASSEVQQLHEQYF. CDR3 coding DNA: TGTGCCAGCAGTGAGGTACAGCAACTCCACGAGCAGTACTTC.

This clonotype was seen many times. The V gene is TRBV20-1, the J gene TRBJ2-3; TRBD2 aligns across 8 bases. Losses at the gene ends were 3 bases for V and 0 bases for J; bases not matched to a gene: 8. Per germline, CDR1 DFQATT and CDR2 SNEGSKA (reference sequence). The CDR3 totals 16 residues. CDR3 loop: CSASIPSGLSTDTQYF. The DNA for the CDR3 is TGCAGTGCTAGTATACCTAGCGGGCTTAGCACAGATACGCAGTATTTT.

This clonotype was detected ten times or more. This rearrangement joins TRBV20-1 to TRBJ1-1; D is unclear. The CDR3 has 13 residues. V was shortened by 4 bases and J by 1 base, with 10 bases between the two germline ends. CDR1 and CDR2 from the germline V gene are DFQATT and SNEGSKA (reference sequence). CDR3 loop: CSATTRKNTEAFF. In DNA form, the CDR3 reads TGCAGTGCTACGACACGGAAGAACACTGAAGCTTTCTTT.

This clonotype came up a few times. The V gene is TRBV20-1, the J gene TRBJ2-3; D remains ambiguous. Trimming stripped 0 bases from V and 11 bases from J, with 12 bases between. From germline, CDR1 is DFQATT and CDR2 SNEGSKA (reference sequence). The CDR3 length is 12 residues. CDR3 sequence: CSARDTTARQYF. The CDR3, as DNA: TGCAGTGCTAGAGATACGACTGCAAGGCAGTATTTT.

The J gene is TRBJ1-1, the V gene TRBV6-5; 8 nucleotides align to TRBD1. CDR3 length: 14 residues. Trimming removed 4 bases from V and 3 bases from J; junction bases left unmatched: 4. Germline V CDR1 and CDR2: MNHEY, SVGAGI. CDR3 sequence (DNA): TGTGCCAGCAGTTGGGACAGGTTGTACACTGAAGCTTTCTTT. Encoded protein: CASSWDRLYTEAFF.

This clonotype was counted ten times or more. The gene calls are TRBV4-2 and TRBJ2-1; 11 bases agree with TRBD2. The V and J ends lost 3 bases and 7 bases, in that order; junction bases with no gene match: 5. Germline V gene sequence: CDR1 LGHNA, CDR2 YNFKEQ. The CDR3 is 15 amino acids. In DNA, the CDR3 is TGTGCCAGCAGCCAGGGATTAGCGGGAGGGAATGAGCAGTTCTTC. The encoded protein is CASSQGLAGGNEQFF.

Only a few counts were recorded for this clonotype. The J gene is TRBJ2-3, the V gene TRBV7-9; 8 positions match TRBD2. The CDR3 has 17 amino acids. The germline gives CDR1 SEHNR, CDR2 FQNEAQ (reference sequence). Trimming removed 2 bases from V and 1 base from J; junction bases left unmatched: 8. CDR3 residues: CASSLILADPRTDTQYF. CDR3 DNA sequence: TGTGCCAGCAGCTTAATACTAGCGGACCCGCGCACAGATACGCAGTATTTT.

This clonotype was counted many times. The gene calls are TRBV28 and TRBJ2-7; tentative D call: TRBD2 (6 bases). Germline V CDR1 and CDR2: MDHEN, SYDVKM. Trimming took off 3 bases at V and 5 bases at J, with 26 bases between the two ends. The CDR3 totals 18 residues. This CDR3 is CASSFLIDLGGIRHEQYF. The CDR3 nucleotides are TGTGCCAGCAGTTTCCTTATCGATCTAGGCGGGATCCGTCACGAGCAGTACTTC.

The chain has TRBV7-2 and TRBJ1-2; D possibly corresponds to TRBD1 (5 bases). Trimming took off 5 bases at V and 6 bases at J, with 22 bases between the two ends. This CDR3 spans 16 amino acids. Looked up from germline, CDR1 is SGHTA and CDR2 is FQGNSA. In DNA, the CDR3 is TGTGCCAGCAGCACCCGACTTCCGGGACTACTCAATGGCTACACCTTC. Residues: CASSTRLPGLLNGYTF.

This clonotype has a count of ten or more. DNA for the CDR3: TGCAGCGCTAGGACTAGCCCAGAGACCCAGTACTTC. Encoded protein: CSARTSPETQYF. V and J are TRBV29-1 and TRBJ2-5, with TRBD2 identical over 8 bases. Germline V gene data show CDR1 as SQVTM and CDR2 as ANQGSEA. After removal of 7 bases from V and 4 bases from J, the junction contained 5 bases not matched to a gene. The CDR3 totals 12 residues.